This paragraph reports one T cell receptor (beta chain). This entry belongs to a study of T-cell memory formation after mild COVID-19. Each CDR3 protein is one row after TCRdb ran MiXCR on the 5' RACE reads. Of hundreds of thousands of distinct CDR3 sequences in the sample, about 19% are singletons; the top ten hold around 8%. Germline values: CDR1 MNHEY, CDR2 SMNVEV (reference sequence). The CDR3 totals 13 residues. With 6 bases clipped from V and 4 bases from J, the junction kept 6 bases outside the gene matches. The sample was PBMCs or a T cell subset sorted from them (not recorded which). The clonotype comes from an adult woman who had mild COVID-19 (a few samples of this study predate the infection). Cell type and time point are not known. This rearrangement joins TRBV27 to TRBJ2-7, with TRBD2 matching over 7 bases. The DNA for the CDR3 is TGTGCCAGCAGCCGGGGGGATGAATACGAGCAGTACTTC. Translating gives CASSRGDEYEQYF.